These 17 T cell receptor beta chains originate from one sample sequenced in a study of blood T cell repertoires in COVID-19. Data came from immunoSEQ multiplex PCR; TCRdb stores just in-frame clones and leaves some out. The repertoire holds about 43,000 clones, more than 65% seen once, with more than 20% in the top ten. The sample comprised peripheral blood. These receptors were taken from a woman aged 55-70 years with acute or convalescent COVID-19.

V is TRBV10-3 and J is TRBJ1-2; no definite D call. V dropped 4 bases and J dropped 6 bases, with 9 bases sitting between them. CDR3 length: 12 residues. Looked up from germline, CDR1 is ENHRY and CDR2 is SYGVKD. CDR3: CAISALEDGYTF. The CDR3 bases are TGTGCCATCAGTGCGCTAGAGGATGGCTACACCTTC.

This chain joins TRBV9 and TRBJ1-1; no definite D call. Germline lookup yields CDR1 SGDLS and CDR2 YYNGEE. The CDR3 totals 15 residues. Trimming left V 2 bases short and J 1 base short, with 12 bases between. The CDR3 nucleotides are TGTGCCAGCAGCGTCCTTCCGGGAAAGAACACTGAAGCTTTCTTT. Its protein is CASSVLPGKNTEAFF.

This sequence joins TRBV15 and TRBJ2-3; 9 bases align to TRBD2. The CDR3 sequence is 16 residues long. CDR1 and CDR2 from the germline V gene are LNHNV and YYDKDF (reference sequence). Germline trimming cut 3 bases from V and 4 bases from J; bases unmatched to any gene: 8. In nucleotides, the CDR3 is TGTGCCACCAGCAGTCCCAGCGGGGGGAGGGCAGATACGCAGTATTTT. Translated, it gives CATSSPSGGRADTQYF.

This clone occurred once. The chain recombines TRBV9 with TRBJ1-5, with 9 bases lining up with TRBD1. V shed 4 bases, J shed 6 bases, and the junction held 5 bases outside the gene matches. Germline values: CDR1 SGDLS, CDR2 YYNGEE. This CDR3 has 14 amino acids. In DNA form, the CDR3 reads TGTGCCAGCAGCAGAACAGGGGGCATTCAGCCCCAGCATTTT. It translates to CASSRTGGIQPQHF.

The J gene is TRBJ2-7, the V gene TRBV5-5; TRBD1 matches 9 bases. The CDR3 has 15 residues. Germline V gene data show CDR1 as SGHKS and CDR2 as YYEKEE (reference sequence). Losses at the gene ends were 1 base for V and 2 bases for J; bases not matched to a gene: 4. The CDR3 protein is CASSLRGQGPYEQYF. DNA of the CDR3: TGTGCCAGCAGCTTGCGGGGACAGGGACCCTACGAGCAGTACTTC.

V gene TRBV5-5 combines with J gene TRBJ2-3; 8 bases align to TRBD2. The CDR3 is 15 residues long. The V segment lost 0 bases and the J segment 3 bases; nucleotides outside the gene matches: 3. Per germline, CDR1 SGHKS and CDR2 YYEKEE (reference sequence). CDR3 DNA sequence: TGTGCCAGCAGCTTGGTGCGGGGGGATACAGATACGCAGTATTTT. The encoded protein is CASSLVRGDTDTQYF.

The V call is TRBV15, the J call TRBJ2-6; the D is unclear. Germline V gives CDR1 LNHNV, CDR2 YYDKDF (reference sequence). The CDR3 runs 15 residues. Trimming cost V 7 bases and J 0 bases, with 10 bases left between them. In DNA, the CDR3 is TGTGCCACCATGGCGGTATACTCTGGGGCCAACGTCCTGACTTTC. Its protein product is CATMAVYSGANVLTF.

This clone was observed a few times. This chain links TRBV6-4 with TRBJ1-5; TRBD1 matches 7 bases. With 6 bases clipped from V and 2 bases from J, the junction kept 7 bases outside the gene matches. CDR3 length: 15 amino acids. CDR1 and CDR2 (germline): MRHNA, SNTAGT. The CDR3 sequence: CASRESGQGNQPQHF. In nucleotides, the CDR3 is TGTGCCAGCAGAGAATCCGGACAGGGCAATCAGCCCCAGCATTTT.

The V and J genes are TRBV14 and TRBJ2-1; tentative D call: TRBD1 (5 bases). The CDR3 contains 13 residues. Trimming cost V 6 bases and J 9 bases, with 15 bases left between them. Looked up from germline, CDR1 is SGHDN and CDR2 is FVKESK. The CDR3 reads CASRLQGRGEQFF. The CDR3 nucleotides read TGTGCCAGCAGGCTCCAAGGAAGGGGTGAGCAGTTCTTC.

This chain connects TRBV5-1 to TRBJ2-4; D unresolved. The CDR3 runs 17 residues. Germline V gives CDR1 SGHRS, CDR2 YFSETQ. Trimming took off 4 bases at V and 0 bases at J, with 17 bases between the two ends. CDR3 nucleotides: TGCGCCAGCAGCCCCACCGTTCAAGTACTAGCCAAAAACATTCAGTACTTC. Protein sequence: CASSPTVQVLAKNIQYF.

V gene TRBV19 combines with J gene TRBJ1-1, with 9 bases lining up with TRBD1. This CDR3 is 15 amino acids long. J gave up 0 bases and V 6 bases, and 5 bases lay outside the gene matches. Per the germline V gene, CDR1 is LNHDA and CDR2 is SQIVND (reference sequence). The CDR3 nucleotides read TGTGCCAGTAGCGGACAGGGGAGGCTGAACACTGAAGCTTTCTTT. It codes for CASSGQGRLNTEAFF. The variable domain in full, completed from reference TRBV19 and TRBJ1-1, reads DGGITQSPKYLFRKEGQNVTLSCEQNLNHDAMYWYRQDPGQGLRLIYYSQIVNDFQKGDIAEGYSVSREKKESFPLTVTSAQKNPTAFYLCASSGQGRLNTEAFFGQGTRLTVV.

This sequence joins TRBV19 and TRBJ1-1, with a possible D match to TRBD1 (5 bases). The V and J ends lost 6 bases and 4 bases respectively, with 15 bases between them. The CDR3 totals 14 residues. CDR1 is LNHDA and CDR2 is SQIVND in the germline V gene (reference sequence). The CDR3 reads CASRDPRGVTEAFF. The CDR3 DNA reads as TGTGCCAGTAGGGACCCGCGGGGGGTCACTGAAGCTTTCTTT.

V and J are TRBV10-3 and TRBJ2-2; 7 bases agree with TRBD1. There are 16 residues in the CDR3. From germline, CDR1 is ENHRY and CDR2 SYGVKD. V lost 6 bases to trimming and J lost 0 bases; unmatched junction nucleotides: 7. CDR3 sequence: CAIRQGQHANTGELFF. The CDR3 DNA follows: TGTGCCATCAGACAGGGACAGCACGCGAACACCGGGGAGCTGTTTTTT.

CDR3 DNA sequence: TGTGCCAGCTCACCAGCCAGCTCTGGAAACACCATATATTTT. This gives the protein CASSPASSGNTIYF. The chain employs TRBV18 and TRBJ1-3; no clear D. V lost 2 bases to trimming and J lost 0 bases, with 5 bases between them. The germline V gene encodes CDR1 KGHSH and CDR2 LQKENI. The CDR3 sequence is 14 residues long.

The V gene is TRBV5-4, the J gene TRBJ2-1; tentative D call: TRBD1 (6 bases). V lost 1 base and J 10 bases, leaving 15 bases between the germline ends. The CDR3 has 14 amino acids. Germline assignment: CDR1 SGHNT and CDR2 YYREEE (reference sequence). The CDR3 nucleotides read TGTGCCAGCAGCTTGCCGAACAGGGTAATGGAGCAGTTCTTC. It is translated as CASSLPNRVMEQFF.

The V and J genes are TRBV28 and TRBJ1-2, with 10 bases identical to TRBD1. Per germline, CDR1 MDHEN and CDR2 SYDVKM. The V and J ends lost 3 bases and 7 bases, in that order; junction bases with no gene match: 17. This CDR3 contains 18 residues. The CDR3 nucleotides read TGTGCCAGCAGTTTTGCCCACTCATCACCGGGACAGGGGTCTGGCTACACCTTC. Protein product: CASSFAHSSPGQGSGYTF.

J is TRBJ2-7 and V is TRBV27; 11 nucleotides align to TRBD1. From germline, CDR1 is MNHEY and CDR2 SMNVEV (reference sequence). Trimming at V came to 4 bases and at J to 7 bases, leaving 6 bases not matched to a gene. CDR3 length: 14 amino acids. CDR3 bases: TGTGCCAGCAGTTCGGGGACAGGGGGAAGTGAGCAGTACTTC. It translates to CASSSGTGGSEQYF.